These T cell receptor beta chains were read from a single sample in a study of shared T cell receptors in the human thymus. The repertoire was sequenced with immunoSEQ multiplex PCR; TCRdb's copy has only in-frame clones and lacks some. This table has hundreds of thousands of clones, about 89% appearing once. This sample also appeared in a second study, on human thymus T cells.

The material sequenced was thymocytes. The receptor set was obtained from a boy under two years old with a congenital heart defect. Each CDR3 is given with its conserved first and last residue. A D gene is named only where the DNA matches it firmly. Some rows mark clone size as missing; the rest say once, few, many or name a class of expanded clone.

CDR3 DNA: TGCGCCAGCCCCCGCTTGGATCGTGGGGCGTCCAATTCACCCCTCCACTTT
CDR3 protein: CASPRLDRGASNSPLHF
J gene: TRBJ1-6
clone size: -
D gene: -
V gene: TRBV10-2

CDR3 DNA: TGTGCCAGCAGCTTAGTACAGGCCCTCTATAATTCACCCCTCCACTTT
CDR3 protein: CASSLVQALYNSPLHF
J gene: TRBJ1-6
clone size: -
D gene: -
V gene: TRBV11-2

CDR3 DNA: TGTGCCAGCAGTGCCCGACTAGCGGGGAGGGGGGAGCAGTACTTC
CDR3 protein: CASSARLAGRGEQYF
J gene: TRBJ2-7
clone size: -
D gene: TRBD2
V gene: TRBV6-5

CDR3 DNA: TGTGCCAGCAGCTTAGATACGACAGGGCGGGCCGGGGAGCTGTTTTTT
CDR3 protein: CASSLDTTGRAGELFF
J gene: TRBJ2-2
clone size: -
D gene: TRBD1
V gene: TRBV11-3

CDR3 DNA: TGTGCCAGCAGCTATGGGACAGGTTTATCCACTAAGATCTACGAGCAGTACTTC
CDR3 protein: CASSYGTGLSTKIYEQYF
J gene: TRBJ2-7
clone size: -
D gene: -
V gene: TRBV21-1

CDR3 DNA: TGTGCCAGCAGCTCCCGATCTGAGGATGGCTACACCTTC
CDR3 protein: CASSSRSEDGYTF
J gene: TRBJ1-2
clone size: -
D gene: -
V gene: TRBV7-9

CDR3 DNA: TGCGCCAGCAGCTCGGGGGGCCGTGCGGATCAGCCCCAGCATTTT
CDR3 protein: CASSSGGRADQPQHF
J gene: TRBJ1-5
clone size: -
D gene: -
V gene: TRBV5-1

CDR3 DNA: TGTGCCAGCAGTGAACTAGCGGGAGTACAGGATGAGCAGTTCTTC
CDR3 protein: CASSELAGVQDEQFF
J gene: TRBJ2-1
clone size: -
D gene: TRBD2
V gene: TRBV28

CDR3 DNA: TGTGCCTGGAGTGATTTCTCGGACAGGGGGCGGACTGAAGCTTTCTTT
CDR3 protein: CAWSDFSDRGRTEAFF
J gene: TRBJ1-1
clone size: -
D gene: TRBD1
V gene: TRBV30

CDR3 DNA: TGTGCCAGCAGCCAGGGACTAGCGGGAGGGCCGGGGACCGGGGAGCTGTTTTTT
CDR3 protein: CASSQGLAGGPGTGELFF
J gene: TRBJ2-2
clone size: -
D gene: TRBD2
V gene: TRBV5-6

CDR3 DNA: TGTGCCAGCACTGGAGGACCCCAAAAGGATACGCAGTATTTT
CDR3 protein: CASTGGPQKDTQYF
J gene: TRBJ2-3
clone size: -
D gene: -
V gene: TRBV25-1

CDR3 DNA: TGTGCCATCCCTCGGGACAGGTGGGCGACAGATACGCAGTATTTT
CDR3 protein: CAIPRDRWATDTQYF
J gene: TRBJ2-3
clone size: -
D gene: TRBD1
V gene: TRBV2

CDR3 DNA: TGTGCCACCAGCAGAGGCCCTCCCCAGTGCGAGCAGTACTTC
CDR3 protein: CATSRGPPQCEQYF
J gene: TRBJ2-7
clone size: -
D gene: -
V gene: TRBV15

CDR3 DNA: TGTGCCACCAGCAGACGGGGCGAGCAGTACTTC
CDR3 protein: CATSRRGEQYF
J gene: TRBJ2-7
clone size: -
D gene: -
V gene: TRBV15

CDR3 DNA: TGTGCCAGCAGCTTTAGGATGCAGGGGGAACAGGCTAATGAAAAACTGTTTTTT
CDR3 protein: CASSFRMQGEQANEKLFF
J gene: TRBJ1-4
clone size: few
D gene: TRBD1
V gene: TRBV5-6

CDR3 DNA: TGTGCCAGCAGCTCAAACAGGGGGCACACAGATACGCAGTATTTT
CDR3 protein: CASSSNRGHTDTQYF
J gene: TRBJ2-3
clone size: -
D gene: TRBD1
V gene: TRBV7-3

CDR3 DNA: TGTGCCAGCAAGCAGGGGGAAGGGGAAAAACTGTTTTTT
CDR3 protein: CASKQGEGEKLFF
J gene: TRBJ1-4
clone size: -
D gene: TRBD1
V gene: TRBV6-4

CDR3 DNA: TGTGCCAGCAGCTTAGCGTATAGCGTCCCAAACAAAAACATTCAGTACTTC
CDR3 protein: CASSLAYSVPNKNIQYF
J gene: TRBJ2-4
clone size: -
D gene: -
V gene: TRBV7-9

CDR3 DNA: TGTGCCAGCAGTTTATGGTCCTACGGGTCTTTGGACACTGAAGCTTTCTTT
CDR3 protein: CASSLWSYGSLDTEAFF
J gene: TRBJ1-1
clone size: -
D gene: -
V gene: TRBV28

CDR3 DNA: TGTGCCAGCAGCTTAAGGGGGGGGCGCCTTAGCTCCTATAATTCACCCCTCCACTTT
CDR3 protein: CASSLRGGRLSSYNSPLHF
J gene: TRBJ1-6
clone size: -
D gene: -
V gene: TRBV7-8

CDR3 DNA: TGTGCCAGCAGCGCGAGGGGACAGGTCATGGATACGCAGTATTTT
CDR3 protein: CASSARGQVMDTQYF
J gene: TRBJ2-3
clone size: -
D gene: TRBD1
V gene: TRBV9

CDR3 DNA: TGCGCCAGCAGCTTGCCCGCGGGTGGGCAGGGGTACGAGCAGTACTTC
CDR3 protein: CASSLPAGGQGYEQYF
J gene: TRBJ2-7
clone size: once
D gene: -
V gene: TRBV5-1

CDR3 DNA: TGTGCCAGTAGTATCCCTTTCGAGACAGGGGTGAGGGATTATTTTGGGGCCAACGTCCTGACTTTC
CDR3 protein: CASSIPFETGVRDYFGANVLTF
J gene: TRBJ2-6
clone size: few
D gene: TRBD1
V gene: TRBV19

CDR3 DNA: TGTGCCAGCAGCGCTCCCCAGAGCGGGGGCGAGACCCAGTACTTC
CDR3 protein: CASSAPQSGGETQYF
J gene: TRBJ2-5
clone size: -
D gene: TRBD2
V gene: TRBV9

CDR3 DNA: TGTGCCAGCAGCGAATTGGACAGGGGGGTTGACTATGGCTACACCTTC
CDR3 protein: CASSELDRGVDYGYTF
J gene: TRBJ1-2
clone size: -
D gene: TRBD1
V gene: TRBV6-1

CDR3 DNA: TGCGCCAGCAGCACAGGTCACCGCTATGAGCCCTACGAGCAGTACTTC
CDR3 protein: CASSTGHRYEPYEQYF
J gene: TRBJ2-7
clone size: -
D gene: -
V gene: TRBV4-3

CDR3 DNA: TGTGCCAGCAGATCCGGGACAGGGGTTTGCGGCTACACCTTC
CDR3 protein: CASRSGTGVCGYTF
J gene: TRBJ1-2
clone size: once
D gene: TRBD1
V gene: TRBV28

CDR3 DNA: TGTGCCAGCAGTTCCAGAAAGGACAGGGGGCGTTTCTACGAGCAGTACTTC
CDR3 protein: CASSSRKDRGRFYEQYF
J gene: TRBJ2-7
clone size: few
D gene: TRBD1
V gene: TRBV28

CDR3 DNA: TGTGCCAGCAGTTTTTCGGCTCGTTTCGCCGCGGAAGACTTTATCGAGAGCTCCTACGAGCAGTACTTC
CDR3 protein: CASSFSARFAAEDFIESSYEQYF
J gene: TRBJ2-7
clone size: -
D gene: -
V gene: TRBV28

CDR3 DNA: TGTGCCAGCAGTGATCCGGGTCCTGAGACCCAGTACTTC
CDR3 protein: CASSDPGPETQYF
J gene: TRBJ2-5
clone size: -
D gene: -
V gene: TRBV2

CDR3 DNA: TGTGCCAGCAGTGAACGCGGTAGCGGGAGCACAGATACGCAGTATTTT
CDR3 protein: CASSERGSGSTDTQYF
J gene: TRBJ2-3
clone size: once
D gene: TRBD2
V gene: TRBV6-4

CDR3 DNA: TGTGCCAGCAGCCCGGTGAGGGCGGTTGGATACAATGAGCAGTTCTTC
CDR3 protein: CASSPVRAVGYNEQFF
J gene: TRBJ2-1
clone size: -
D gene: -
V gene: TRBV7-3

CDR3 DNA: TGTGCCAGCACCTGGACTAGCGGGACCCTAGGGGATACGCAGTATTTT
CDR3 protein: CASTWTSGTLGDTQYF
J gene: TRBJ2-3
clone size: -
D gene: TRBD2
V gene: TRBV9

CDR3 DNA: TGCGCCAGCAGCCAGGACAGGGAGAGCTATGGCTACACCTTC
CDR3 protein: CASSQDRESYGYTF
J gene: TRBJ1-2
clone size: -
D gene: TRBD1
V gene: TRBV4-3

CDR3 DNA: TGTGCCAGCAGCCATAGTGGGCAGAAACCATACGAGCAGTACTTC
CDR3 protein: CASSHSGQKPYEQYF
J gene: TRBJ2-7
clone size: -
D gene: -
V gene: TRBV7-2

CDR3 DNA: TGTGCCAGCAGAAACTTGGTTTACACTGAAGCTTTCTTT
CDR3 protein: CASRNLVYTEAFF
J gene: TRBJ1-1
clone size: -
D gene: -
V gene: TRBV7-9

CDR3 DNA: TGTGCCTGGAGAGAGACAGGGCCGTATAGCAATCAGCCCCAGCATTTT
CDR3 protein: CAWRETGPYSNQPQHF
J gene: TRBJ1-5
clone size: once
D gene: TRBD1
V gene: TRBV30